This passage covers 26 T cell receptor beta chains from one sample sequenced in a study of blood T cell repertoires in COVID-19. Here immunoSEQ multiplex PCR was the method, and the copy in TCRdb shows in-frame clones only, minus some. The data hold 150,000 to 170,000 clones, with roughly four fifths observed a single time. Sequenced sample: peripheral blood. The source of these receptors is an elderly man with acute or convalescent COVID-19.

V is TRBV19 and J is TRBJ1-1; D may be TRBD1 (6 bases). CDR3 length: 12 amino acids. Germline CDR1 and CDR2: LNHDA and SQIVND (reference sequence). V was pared by 6 bases and J by 3 bases, with 8 bases between. CDR3 protein: CASSGQYTEAFF. The CDR3 DNA is TGTGCCAGTAGCGGACAGTACACTGAAGCTTTCTTT.

The gene calls are TRBV28 and TRBJ2-4, with D possibly TRBD2 on 6 matching bases. The CDR3 consists of 14 residues. Deletions cut 4 bases from V and 8 bases from J, with 15 bases between. The germline gives CDR1 MDHEN, CDR2 SYDVKM. The CDR3 DNA reads TGTGCCAGCAGTTCCCCGGGGGAAGAGGACATTCAGTACTTC. Amino acids: CASSSPGEEDIQYF.

This chain links TRBV9 with TRBJ2-2; 12 bases match TRBD2. Trimming at V came to 1 base and at J to 5 bases, leaving 3 bases not matched to a gene. This CDR3 spans 16 amino acids. Germline V lookup: CDR1 SGDLS, CDR2 YYNGEE. The CDR3 DNA reads as TGTGCCAGCAGCGTACCCGGGACTAGCGGGACCGGGGAGCTGTTTTTT. Amino acids: CASSVPGTSGTGELFF.

V is TRBV7-8 and J is TRBJ1-6, with 8 bases matching TRBD1. In germline, CDR1 is SGHVS, CDR2 FQNEAQ. Trimming took 3 bases from V and 4 from J; bases not matched to a gene: 5. The length of the CDR3 is 16 residues. The CDR3 is CASSFGQGLYNSPLHF. Here the CDR3 DNA reads TGTGCCAGCAGCTTCGGACAGGGCCTATATAATTCACCCCTCCACTTT.

V and J are TRBV10-2 and TRBJ1-4, with D possibly matching TRBD1 (6 bases). This CDR3 is 16 amino acids long. V dropped 4 bases and J dropped 8 bases, with 20 bases sitting between them. Looked up from germline, CDR1 is WSHSY and CDR2 is SAAADI. This CDR3 is CASSGSGTKNGEKLFF. The CDR3 nucleotides are TGCGCCAGCAGTGGATCCGGGACAAAAAATGGGGAAAAACTGTTTTTT.

This clone was detected only once. This rearrangement joins TRBV5-6 to TRBJ2-1; TRBD2 aligns across 8 bases. With V trimmed by 4 bases and J by 6 bases, 3 bases remained unmatched. Germline CDR1 is SGHDT and CDR2 is YYEEEE. This CDR3 comprises 13 residues. In DNA, the CDR3 is TGTGCCAGCAGCGCCGGGACTAGCAATGAGCAGTTCTTC. This gives the protein CASSAGTSNEQFF. Filled out from reference TRBV5-6 and TRBJ2-1, the complete variable domain reads DAGVTQSPTHLIKTRGQQVTLRCSPKSGHDTVSWYQQALGQGPQFIFQYYEEEERQRGNFPDRFSGHQFPNYSSELNVNALLLGDSALYLCASSAGTSNEQFFGPGTRLTVL.

The rearrangement links TRBV19 to TRBJ1-1; D unresolved. Germline loops: CDR1 LNHDA, CDR2 SQIVND (reference sequence). CDR3 length: 15 amino acids. V was trimmed by 4 bases and J by 1 base, leaving 13 bases between them. The CDR3 nucleotides read TGTGCCAGTAGTACACGGCCACCGGGGAACACTGAAGCTTTCTTT. Encoded protein: CASSTRPPGNTEAFF.

The V gene is TRBV7-6, the J gene TRBJ1-4, with D hard to call. This CDR3 is built from 16 residues. CDR1 is SGHVS and CDR2 is FNYEAQ in the germline V gene. Trimming stripped 4 bases from V and 8 bases from J, with 20 bases between. The CDR3 protein is CASSSLRNSRNEKLFF. CDR3 nucleotides: TGTGCCAGCAGCTCCCTCCGGAACAGTAGAAACGAAAAACTGTTTTTT.

The J gene is TRBJ2-2, the V gene TRBV19, with 7 bases that match TRBD1. This CDR3 is 18 amino acids long. The germline V gene encodes CDR1 LNHDA and CDR2 SQIVND (reference sequence). The ends lost 2 bases at V and 5 bases at J; junction bases unmatched: 14. CDR3 residues: CASSITLRGNIRTGELFF. The CDR3 bases are TGTGCCAGTAGTATAACACTCAGGGGGAACATTAGGACCGGGGAGCTGTTTTTT.

The sample holds one count of this clone. The chain combines TRBV15 with TRBJ2-3, with 8 bases lining up with TRBD1. The junction had 8 bases not matched to a gene; V was cut back by 0 bases and J by 6 bases. CDR1 and CDR2 (germline): LNHNV, YYDKDF (reference sequence). The CDR3 loop spans 16 amino acids. The CDR3 here is CATSREGQGAGDTQYF. The CDR3 nucleotides read TGTGCCACCAGCAGAGAGGGGCAGGGGGCAGGGGATACGCAGTATTTT.

This chain uses TRBV12-3 or TRBV12-4 with TRBJ1-1; D unclear. The V and J ends lost 6 bases and 0 bases respectively, with 8 bases between them. The CDR3 is 13 amino acids. The CDR3 reads CASRIHLNTEAFF. For the CDR3, the DNA is TGTGCCAGCAGGATACACCTGAACACTGAAGCTTTCTTT.

This clone has only a few counts. V gene TRBV3-1 (or the pseudogene TRBV3-2) combines with J gene TRBJ2-1; 12 nucleotides agree with TRBD2. The CDR3 runs to 16 residues. V lost 5 bases and J lost 7; bases outside the gene matches: 9. Germline values: CDR1 LGHDT, CDR2 YNNKEL (reference sequence). The CDR3 DNA reads TGTGCCAGCAGCTCCCGAGGACTAGCGGGGCGAAATGAGCAGTTCTTC. This sequence encodes CASSSRGLAGRNEQFF.

This chain connects TRBV25-1 to TRBJ2-5, with D maybe TRBD2 (6 bases). CDR1 and CDR2 (germline): MGHDK, SYGVNS. Between the trimmed V and J ends, which lost 3 bases and 2 bases, there was a span of 10 bases. This CDR3 is 14 amino acids long. The CDR3 DNA is TGTGCCAGCAGTGAGGCGCGGGGACAAGAGACCCAGTACTTC. The encoded protein is CASSEARGQETQYF.

The rearrangement joins TRBV3-1 (or the pseudogene TRBV3-2) to TRBJ2-2; unclear D gene. Germline V lookup: CDR1 LGHDT, CDR2 YNNKEL (reference sequence). The CDR3 has 15 residues. With 2 bases removed from V and 0 bases from J, the gap between germline ends came to 7 bases. The CDR3 sequence: CASSQLHTNTGELFF. The CDR3 DNA reads TGTGCCAGCAGCCAACTCCACACGAACACCGGGGAGCTGTTTTTT.

This chain joins TRBV6-2 or TRBV6-3 and TRBJ2-1; TRBD2 matches 7 bases. Germline CDR1 reads MNHEY; CDR2 reads SVGEGT. J lost 9 bases, V lost 4 bases, and 6 bases had no gene match. The CDR3 totals 13 residues. The CDR3 spells CASSLVPGGEQFF. The CDR3 nucleotides read TGTGCCAGCAGTTTGGTGCCGGGGGGTGAGCAGTTCTTC.

This sequence joins TRBV5-1 and TRBJ2-2; 7 positions match TRBD1. V lost 0 bases and J lost 5; bases outside the gene matches: 4. Looked up from germline, CDR1 is SGHRS and CDR2 is YFSETQ. The CDR3 has 15 amino acids. The CDR3 reads CASSLAGGQTGELFF. The CDR3 DNA reads TGCGCCAGCAGCTTGGCAGGGGGACAAACCGGGGAGCTGTTTTTT.

The V call is TRBV28, the J call TRBJ1-3; perhaps TRBD1 as D (5 bases). The CDR3 loop spans 12 amino acids. Germline CDR1 reads MDHEN; CDR2 reads SYDVKM. V was cut by 7 bases and J by 6 bases, with 10 bases left in between. CDR3 sequence: CASTGGVNTIYF. The DNA for the CDR3 is TGTGCCAGCACTGGGGGGGTAAACACCATATATTTT.

The chain recombines TRBV19 with TRBJ2-2, with D maybe TRBD1 (5 bases). Trimming left V 3 bases short and J 2 bases short, with 10 bases between. The CDR3 has 15 residues. Germline CDR1 LNHDA, CDR2 SQIVND (reference sequence). The CDR3 DNA is TGTGCCAGTAGTATTCAGGGCAGCAACACCGGGGAGCTGTTTTTT. Translated, it gives CASSIQGSNTGELFF. Using reference TRBV19 and TRBJ2-2 for the parts outside the CDR3, the full variable domain is DGGITQSPKYLFRKEGQNVTLSCEQNLNHDAMYWYRQDPGQGLRLIYYSQIVNDFQKGDIAEGYSVSREKKESFPLTVTSAQKNPTAFYLCASSIQGSNTGELFFGEGSRLTVL.

The chain uses TRBV4-2 and TRBJ2-3, with 8 bases fitting TRBD2. J lost 2 bases, V lost 4 bases, and 8 bases had no gene match. The CDR3 sequence is 16 residues long. From germline, CDR1 is LGHNA and CDR2 YNFKEQ. In DNA, the CDR3 is TGTGCCAGCAGCCGCCGCTCGCGGGGGGACACAGATACGCAGTATTTT. This sequence encodes CASSRRSRGDTDTQYF.

Only a few counts were recorded for this clone. Other DNA sequences from this sample encode an identical CDR3 as well. This sequence joins TRBV15 and TRBJ1-2; D gene uncertain. The CDR3 totals 13 residues. V was clipped by 0 bases and J by 6 bases, with 8 bases between them. Germline lookup yields CDR1 LNHNV and CDR2 YYDKDF (reference sequence). The CDR3 DNA follows: TGTGCCACCAGCAGAGATGCCGGGGATGGCTACACCTTC. This encodes CATSRDAGDGYTF.

This chain joins TRBV2 and TRBJ1-1; 10 nucleotides align to TRBD1. CDR1 and CDR2 (germline): SNHLY, FYNNEI. This CDR3 contains 14 residues. V shed 3 bases, J shed 4 bases, and the junction held 2 bases outside the gene matches. The CDR3 DNA reads TGTGCCAGCAGTGAGTGGGACAGGGGCACTGAAGCTTTCTTT. This encodes CASSEWDRGTEAFF.

This clone has more than one count but fewer than ten. The V call is TRBV5-6, the J call TRBJ1-5, with 7 bases identical to TRBD1. The germline V gene has CDR1 SGHDT and CDR2 YYEEEE. V was clipped by 4 bases and J by 1 base; unmatched bases: 5. The CDR3 has 15 residues. As DNA, the CDR3 is TGTGCCAGCAGCCTAGGACAGGTGAGCAATCAGCCCCAGCATTTT. This translates into CASSLGQVSNQPQHF.

CDR3 DNA sequence: TGTGCCAGCAGTGACCCGACAGGGGACAATGAGCAGTTCTTC. This gives the protein CASSDPTGDNEQFF. This chain connects TRBV25-1 to TRBJ2-1, with 8 nucleotides matching TRBD1. The CDR3 is made up of 14 amino acids. V trimming: 3 bases; J trimming: 5 bases; junction bases outside the gene matches: 3. The V gene's germline CDR1 is MGHDK and CDR2 SYGVNS.

The CDR3 bases are TGTGCCAGTAGTATAGAGACCGTAACGGGGACCCAGTACTTC. Translation: CASSIETVTGTQYF. The chain has TRBV19 and TRBJ2-5; D ambiguous. The length of the CDR3 is 14 residues. Looked up from germline, CDR1 is LNHDA and CDR2 is SQIVND (reference sequence). V shed 0 bases and J shed 7 bases, with 12 bases lying between them.

V usage is TRBV6-5 and J usage is TRBJ2-3; weak D call: TRBD2 (6 bases). The CDR3 runs 15 residues. Trimming removed 7 bases from V and 0 bases from J, with 14 bases in between. Germline V lookup: CDR1 MNHEY, CDR2 SVGAGI. As DNA, the CDR3 is TGTGCCAGCAACGGCGGGGTCGCTAGCACAGATACGCAGTATTTT. As protein: CASNGGVASTDTQYF.

V is TRBV5-4 and J is TRBJ1-1; D possibly corresponds to TRBD1 (6 bases). V lost 2 bases to trimming and J lost 4 bases, with 6 bases between them. This CDR3 spans 12 amino acids. Germline V gene lookup returns CDR1 SGHNT and CDR2 YYREEE (reference sequence). This CDR3 reads CASSLQGTEAFF. DNA of the CDR3: TGTGCCAGCAGCTTACAGGGCACTGAAGCTTTCTTT.